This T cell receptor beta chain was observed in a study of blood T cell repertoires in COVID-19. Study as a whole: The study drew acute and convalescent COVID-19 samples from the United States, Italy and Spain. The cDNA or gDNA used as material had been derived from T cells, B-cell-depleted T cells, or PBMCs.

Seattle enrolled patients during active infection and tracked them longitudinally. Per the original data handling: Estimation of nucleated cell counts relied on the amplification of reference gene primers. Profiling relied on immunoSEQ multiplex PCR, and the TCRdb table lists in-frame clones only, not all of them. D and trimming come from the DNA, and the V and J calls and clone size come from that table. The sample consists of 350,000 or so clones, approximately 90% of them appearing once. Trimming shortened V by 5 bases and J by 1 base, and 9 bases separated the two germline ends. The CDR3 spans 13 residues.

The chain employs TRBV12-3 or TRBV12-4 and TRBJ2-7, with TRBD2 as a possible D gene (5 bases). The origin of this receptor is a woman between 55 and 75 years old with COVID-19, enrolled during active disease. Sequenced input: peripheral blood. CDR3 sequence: CASSRTESYEQYF. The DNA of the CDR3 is TGTGCCAGCAGTCGGACTGAGTCCTACGAGCAGTACTTC.